This T cell receptor beta chain is drawn from a study of cytomegalovirus exposure and HLA in healthy donors. Study-level background: There were around 100 million unique TCR beta sequences, drawn from 150 million to 200 million T cells, in an earlier analysis. General study results and limits: A later analysis linked a missense variant in DCLRE1C to the trimming of TCR beta V and J genes. In a later analysis, HLA-associated beta chains showed higher expansion and lower generation probabilities than comparable chains.

Remarks on this clone: The antigen is unknown.

This PCR relied on a set of 60 Vbeta primers and 13 Jbeta primers. Libraries were prepared by immunoSEQ multiplex PCR; TCRdb keeps only in-frame clonotypes and omits some of them. This repertoire shows approximately 190,000 clones, 82% found once; its top ten account for 0.7% to 0.95%. The junction had 6 bases not matched to a gene; V was cut back by 8 bases and J by 3 bases. The CDR3 is 14 amino acids. CDR1 and CDR2 (germline): SNHLY, FYNNEI. The rearrangement uses TRBV2 and TRBJ2-2; TRBD2 matches at 7 bases. This sequence originates from a woman under 30 in good health and CMV-seronegative. Sequenced: PBMCs. The CDR3 sequence is CASGGVVDTGELFF. DNA for the CDR3: TGTGCCAGCGGGGGGGTAGTAGACACCGGGGAGCTGTTTTTT.